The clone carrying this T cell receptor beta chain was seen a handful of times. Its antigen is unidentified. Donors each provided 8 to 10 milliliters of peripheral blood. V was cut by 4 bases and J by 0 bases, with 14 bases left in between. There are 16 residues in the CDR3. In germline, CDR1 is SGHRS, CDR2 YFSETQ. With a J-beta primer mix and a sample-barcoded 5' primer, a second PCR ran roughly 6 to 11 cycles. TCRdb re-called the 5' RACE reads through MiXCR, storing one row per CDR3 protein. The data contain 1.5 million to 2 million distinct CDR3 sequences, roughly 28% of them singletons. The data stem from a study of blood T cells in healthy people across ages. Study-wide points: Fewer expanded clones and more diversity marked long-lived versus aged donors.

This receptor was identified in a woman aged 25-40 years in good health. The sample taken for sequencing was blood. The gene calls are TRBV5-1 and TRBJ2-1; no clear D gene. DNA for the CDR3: TGCGCCAGCAGCCAAGAAAAGAAAAGCTCCTACAATGAGCAGTTCTTC. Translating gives CASSQEKKSSYNEQFF.